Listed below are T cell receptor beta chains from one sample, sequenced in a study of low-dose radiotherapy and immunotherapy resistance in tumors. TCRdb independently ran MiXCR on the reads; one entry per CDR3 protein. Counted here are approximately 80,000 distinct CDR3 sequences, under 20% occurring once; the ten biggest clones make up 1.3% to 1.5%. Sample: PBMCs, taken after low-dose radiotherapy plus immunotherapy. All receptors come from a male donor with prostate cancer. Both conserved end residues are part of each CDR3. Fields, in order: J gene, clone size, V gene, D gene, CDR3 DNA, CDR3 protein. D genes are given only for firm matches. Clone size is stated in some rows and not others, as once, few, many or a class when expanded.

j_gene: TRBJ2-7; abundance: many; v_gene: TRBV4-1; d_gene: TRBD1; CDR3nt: TGCGCCAGCAGCTTTCGGGACAGGTCCTACGAGCAGTACTTC; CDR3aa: CASSFRDRSYEQYF
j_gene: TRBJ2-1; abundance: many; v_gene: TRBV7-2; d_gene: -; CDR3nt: TGTGCCAGCAGCTTAGTGGTTAGCTCCTACAATGAGCAGTTCTTC; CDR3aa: CASSLVVSSYNEQFF
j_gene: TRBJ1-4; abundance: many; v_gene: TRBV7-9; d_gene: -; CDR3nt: TGTGCCAGCAGCCCCCGGGACGGCGGTGAAAAACTGTTTTTT; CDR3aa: CASSPRDGGEKLFF
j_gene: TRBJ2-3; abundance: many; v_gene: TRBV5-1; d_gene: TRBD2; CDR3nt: TGCGCCAGCAGCTTGGCTAGCGGGTTCACAGATACGCAGTATTTT; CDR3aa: CASSLASGFTDTQYF
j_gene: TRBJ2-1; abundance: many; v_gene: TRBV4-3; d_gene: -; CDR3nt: TGCGCCAGCAGCCAACGAGGCCAGCGGCTTGACAATGAGCAGTTCTTC; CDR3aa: CASSQRGQRLDNEQFF
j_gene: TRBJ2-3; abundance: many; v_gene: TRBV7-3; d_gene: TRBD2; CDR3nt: TGTGCCAGCAGCTCAAGCGGGAGGGGCACAGATACGCAGTATTTT; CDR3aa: CASSSSGRGTDTQYF
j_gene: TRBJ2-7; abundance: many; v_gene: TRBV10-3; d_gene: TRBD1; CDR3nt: TGTGCCATCAGGGGACAGGGGGCGGGTGAGCAGTACTTC; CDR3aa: CAIRGQGAGEQYF
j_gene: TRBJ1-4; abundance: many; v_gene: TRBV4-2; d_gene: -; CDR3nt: TGTGCCAGCAGCCAGGGGTCGACTAATGAAAAACTGTTTTTT; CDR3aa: CASSQGSTNEKLFF
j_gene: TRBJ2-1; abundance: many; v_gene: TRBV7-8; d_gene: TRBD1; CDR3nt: TGTGCCAGCAGCGTCCAGGACAGGGCCAAAGCTCATAATGAGCAGTTCTTC; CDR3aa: CASSVQDRAKAHNEQFF
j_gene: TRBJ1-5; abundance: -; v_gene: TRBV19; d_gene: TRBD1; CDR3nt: TGTGCCAGTAGTATGTCGGACAGGTTCAATCAGCCCCAGCATTTT; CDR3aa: CASSMSDRFNQPQHF
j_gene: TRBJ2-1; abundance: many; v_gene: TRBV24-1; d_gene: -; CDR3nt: TGTGCCACCAGTGTTTACAACAATGAGCAGTTCTTC; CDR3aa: CATSVYNNEQFF
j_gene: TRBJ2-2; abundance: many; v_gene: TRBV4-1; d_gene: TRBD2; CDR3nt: TGCGCCAGCAGCCAAGACCCCGGGCTAGCGGGAGCCACCGGGGAGCTGTTTTTT; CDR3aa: CASSQDPGLAGATGELFF
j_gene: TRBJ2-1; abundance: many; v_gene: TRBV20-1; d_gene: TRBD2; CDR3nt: TGCTCAAGGGGACTAGCGGGGATGGGGCAGTTCTTC; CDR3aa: CSRGLAGMGQFF
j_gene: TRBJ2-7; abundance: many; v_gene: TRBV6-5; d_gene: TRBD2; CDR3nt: TGTGCCAGCAGCCCTTGGGGGGGGAGGTCCTACGAGCAGTACTTC; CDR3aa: CASSPWGGRSYEQYF
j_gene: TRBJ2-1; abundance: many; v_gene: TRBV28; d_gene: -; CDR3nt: TGTGCCAGCAGTTCCCGTTCACGGGAGCAGTTCTTC; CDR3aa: CASSSRSREQFF
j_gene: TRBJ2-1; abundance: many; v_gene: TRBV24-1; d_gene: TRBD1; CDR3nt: TGTGCCACCAGTGATCCCGGGACAGGAGACAATGAGCAGTTCTTC; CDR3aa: CATSDPGTGDNEQFF
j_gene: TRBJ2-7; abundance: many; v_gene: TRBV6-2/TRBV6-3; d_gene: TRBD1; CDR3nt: TGTGCCAGCAGTCCTAACAGGGGCGCCTACGAGCAGTACTTC; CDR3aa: CASSPNRGAYEQYF
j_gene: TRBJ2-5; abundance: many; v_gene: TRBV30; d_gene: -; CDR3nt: TGTGCCTGGAGCGCAGTGAGGGAGACCCAGTACTTC; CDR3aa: CAWSAVRETQYF
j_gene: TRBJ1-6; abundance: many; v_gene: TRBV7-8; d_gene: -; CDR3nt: TGTGCCAGCAGCTTAGGGCTCAGTAGCTCCTATAATTCACCCCTCCACTTT; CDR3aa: CASSLGLSSSYNSPLHF
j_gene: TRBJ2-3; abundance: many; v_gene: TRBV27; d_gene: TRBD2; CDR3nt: TGTGCCAGCAGTTTGACGGGACTACCCTCAAATACGCAGTATTTT; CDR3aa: CASSLTGLPSNTQYF
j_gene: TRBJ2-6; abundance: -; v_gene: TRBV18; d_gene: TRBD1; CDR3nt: TGTGCCAGCTCCCAACAGGGGGCATCTGGGGCCAACGTCCTGACTTTC; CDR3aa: CASSQQGASGANVLTF
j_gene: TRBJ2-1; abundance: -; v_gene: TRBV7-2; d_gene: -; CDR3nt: TGTGCCAGCAGCTTAGTTTTCCGGGACGCTGAGCAGTTCTTC; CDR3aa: CASSLVFRDAEQFF
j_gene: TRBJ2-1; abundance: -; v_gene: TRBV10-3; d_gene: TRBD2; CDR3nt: TGTGCGATCACAGCGGGAGGACCCTACAATGAGCAGTTCTTC; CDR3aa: CAITAGGPYNEQFF
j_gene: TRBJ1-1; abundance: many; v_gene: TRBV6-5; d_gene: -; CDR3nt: TGTGCCAGCAGTTACTCGGGGCTTCTGCTCACTGAAGCTTTCTTT; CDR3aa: CASSYSGLLLTEAFF
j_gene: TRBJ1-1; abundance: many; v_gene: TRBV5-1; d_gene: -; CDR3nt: TGCGCCAGCAGTTCGGGAGGGTTCGGGACTGAAGCTTTCTTT; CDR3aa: CASSSGGFGTEAFF
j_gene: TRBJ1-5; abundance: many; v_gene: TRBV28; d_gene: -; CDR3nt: TGTGCCAGCAGTTTATTTGGGTCCACCTATAGCAATCAGCCCCAGCATTTT; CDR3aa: CASSLFGSTYSNQPQHF
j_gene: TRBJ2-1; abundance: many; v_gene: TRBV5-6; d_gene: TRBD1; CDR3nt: TGTGCCAGCAGCTTCGGAACAGGGGGGTCCTACAATGAGCAGTTCTTC; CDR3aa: CASSFGTGGSYNEQFF
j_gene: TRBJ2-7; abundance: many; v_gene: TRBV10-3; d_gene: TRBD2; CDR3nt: TGTGCCATCAGTGGAGCGGGAGCGTCCGTCTACGAGCAGTACTTC; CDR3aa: CAISGAGASVYEQYF
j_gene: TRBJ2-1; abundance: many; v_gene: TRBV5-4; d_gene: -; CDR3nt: TGTGCCAGCAGCTTGGTCTCTGTCAATGAGCAGTTCTTC; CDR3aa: CASSLVSVNEQFF
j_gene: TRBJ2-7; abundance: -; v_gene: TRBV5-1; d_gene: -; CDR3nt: -; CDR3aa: CASSFYICSAPLPGRSYEQYF
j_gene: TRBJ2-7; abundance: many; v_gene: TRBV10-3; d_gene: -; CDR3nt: TGTGCCATCAGATTGGGCCGGGACCGTACCTCCTACGAGCAGTACTTC; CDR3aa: CAIRLGRDRTSYEQYF
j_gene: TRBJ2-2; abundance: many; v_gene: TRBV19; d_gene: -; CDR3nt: TGTGCCAGTAGTGCTAACGTGGGCAGCACCGGGGAGCTGTTTTTT; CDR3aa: CASSANVGSTGELFF
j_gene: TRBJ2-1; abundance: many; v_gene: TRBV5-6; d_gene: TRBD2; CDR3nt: TGTGCCAGCAGCCGGGATCCGGTAGCGGGAACATACAATGAGCAGTTCTTC; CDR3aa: CASSRDPVAGTYNEQFF
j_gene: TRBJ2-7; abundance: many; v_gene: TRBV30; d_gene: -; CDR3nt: TGTGCCTGGAGTTCCCCCCCAAACTCCTACGAGCAGTACTTC; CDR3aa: CAWSSPPNSYEQYF
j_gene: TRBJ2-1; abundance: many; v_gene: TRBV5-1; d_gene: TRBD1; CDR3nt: TGCGCCAGCAGCGGACAGGGGTACGACAATGAGCAGTTCTTC; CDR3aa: CASSGQGYDNEQFF
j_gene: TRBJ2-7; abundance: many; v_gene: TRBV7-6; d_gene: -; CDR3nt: TGTGCCAGCAGCTTTTTGGGGAGGGAGCAGTACTTC; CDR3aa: CASSFLGREQYF
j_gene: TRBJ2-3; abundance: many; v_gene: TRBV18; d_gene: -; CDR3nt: TGTGCCAGCTCACCATCCTGGACAGTTAGCACAGATACGCAGTATTTT; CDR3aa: CASSPSWTVSTDTQYF
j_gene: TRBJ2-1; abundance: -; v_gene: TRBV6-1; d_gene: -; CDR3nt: TGTGCCAGCAGTGAAGATTGGGGATGGGGCTACAATGAGCAGTTCTTC; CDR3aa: CASSEDWGWGYNEQFF
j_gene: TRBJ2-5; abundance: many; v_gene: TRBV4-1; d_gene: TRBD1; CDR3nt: TGCGCCAGCAGCCTCGGGACAGGGAACCAAGAGACCCAGTACTTC; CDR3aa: CASSLGTGNQETQYF
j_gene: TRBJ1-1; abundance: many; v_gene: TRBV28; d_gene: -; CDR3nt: TGTGCCAGCACCCCCTTGAACACTGAAGCTTTCTTT; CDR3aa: CASTPLNTEAFF
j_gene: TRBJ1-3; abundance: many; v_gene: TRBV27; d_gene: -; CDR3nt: TGTGCCAGCAGTTTGCGACTCGGCACCATATATTTT; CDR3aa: CASSLRLGTIYF
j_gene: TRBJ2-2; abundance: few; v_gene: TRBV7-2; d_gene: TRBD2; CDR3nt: TGTGCCAGCAGCTTAGGGACTAGCGGGAGGTCTACCGGGGAGCTGTTTTTT; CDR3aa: CASSLGTSGRSTGELFF
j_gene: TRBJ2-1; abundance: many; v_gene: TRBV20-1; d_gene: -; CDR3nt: TGCAGTGCTCGAATTTGGCCGGGGACTGAGCAGTTCTTC; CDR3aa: CSARIWPGTEQFF
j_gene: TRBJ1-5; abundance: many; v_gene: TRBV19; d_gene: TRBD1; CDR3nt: TGTGCCAGTACCATGACAGGGATTAGCAATCAGCCCCAGCATTTT; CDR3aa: CASTMTGISNQPQHF
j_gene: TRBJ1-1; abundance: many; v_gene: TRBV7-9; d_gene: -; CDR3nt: TGTGCCAGCAAGGGGCAGGGGTACACTGAAGCTTTCTTT; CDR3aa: CASKGQGYTEAFF
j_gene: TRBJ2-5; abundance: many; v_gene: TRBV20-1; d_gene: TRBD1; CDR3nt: TGCAGTGCTAGAGATCCGGGGACAGGGCTTCGGACCCAGTACTTC; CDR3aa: CSARDPGTGLRTQYF
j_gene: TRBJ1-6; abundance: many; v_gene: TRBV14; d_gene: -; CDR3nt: TGTGCCAGCAGCCAAGAGGTCGCCTCTTCCCTCCACTTT; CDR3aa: CASSQEVASSLHF
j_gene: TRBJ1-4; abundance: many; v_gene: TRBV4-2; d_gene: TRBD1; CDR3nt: TGTGCCAGCAGCCCGGGAGAGGGGGCAGGGCCTAATGAAAAACTGTTTTTT; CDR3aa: CASSPGEGAGPNEKLFF
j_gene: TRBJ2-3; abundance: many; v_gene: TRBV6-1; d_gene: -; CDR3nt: TGTGCCAGCAGTGAAGAGGGGAACCCGACAGATACGCAGTATTTT; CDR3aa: CASSEEGNPTDTQYF
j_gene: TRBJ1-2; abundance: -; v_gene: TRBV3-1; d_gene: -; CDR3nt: TGTGCCAGCAGCCAGGCCCAGTTGACTTCGGGCTACACCTTC; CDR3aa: CASSQAQLTSGYTF
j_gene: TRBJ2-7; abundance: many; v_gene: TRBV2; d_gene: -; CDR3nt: TGTGCCAGCGGTAAGGGGGGCCGTTGGGACGAGCAGTACTTC; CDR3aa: CASGKGGRWDEQYF
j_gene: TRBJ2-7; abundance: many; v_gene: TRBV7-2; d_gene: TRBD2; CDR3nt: TGTGCCAGCAGCTTATTAGCGGGAGGGCCCAACGAGCAGTACTTC; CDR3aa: CASSLLAGGPNEQYF
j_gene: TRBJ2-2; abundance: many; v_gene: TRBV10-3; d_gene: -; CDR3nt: TGTGCCATCAGTGAGTCCCCCCCACGGGGTGGCGGGGAGCTGTTTTTT; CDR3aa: CAISESPPRGGGELFF
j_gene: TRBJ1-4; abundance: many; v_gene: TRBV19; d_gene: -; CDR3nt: TGTGCCAGTAGTTCCGGGAACATACTGTTTTTT; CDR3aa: CASSSGNILFF